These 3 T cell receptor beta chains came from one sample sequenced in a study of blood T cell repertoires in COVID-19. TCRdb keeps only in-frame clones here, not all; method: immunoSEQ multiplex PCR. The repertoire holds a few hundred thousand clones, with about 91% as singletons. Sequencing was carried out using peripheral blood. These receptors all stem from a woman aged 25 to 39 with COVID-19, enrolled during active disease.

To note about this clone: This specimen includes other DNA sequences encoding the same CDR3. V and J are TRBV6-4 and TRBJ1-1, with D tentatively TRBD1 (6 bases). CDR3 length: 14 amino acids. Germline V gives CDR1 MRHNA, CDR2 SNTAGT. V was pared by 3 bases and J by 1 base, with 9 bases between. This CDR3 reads CASSETGTNTEAFF. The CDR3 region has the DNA TGTGCCAGCAGTGAAACAGGGACGAACACTGAAGCTTTCTTT.

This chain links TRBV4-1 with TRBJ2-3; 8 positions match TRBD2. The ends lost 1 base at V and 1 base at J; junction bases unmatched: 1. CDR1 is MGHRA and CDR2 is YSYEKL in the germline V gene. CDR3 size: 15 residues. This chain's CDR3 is CASSQGRGGTDTQYF. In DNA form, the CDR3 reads TGCGCCAGCAGCCAAGGGCGGGGGGGCACAGATACGCAGTATTTT.

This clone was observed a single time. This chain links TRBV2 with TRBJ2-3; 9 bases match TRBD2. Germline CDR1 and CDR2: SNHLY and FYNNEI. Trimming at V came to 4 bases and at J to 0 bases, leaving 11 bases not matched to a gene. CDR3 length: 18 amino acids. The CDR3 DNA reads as TGTGCCAGCAGTGGGAAAGTTAGCGGGAGAACTAGCACAGATACGCAGTATTTT. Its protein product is CASSGKVSGRTSTDTQYF.